The present T cell receptor beta chain was sequenced within a study of shared clonotypes between healthy human individuals. Study background: CD8 memory received one plate per donor, CD8 naive two, CD4 memory three and CD4 naive three.

In regard to this clone: Its antigen is as yet unknown.

The material for each subset, its genomic DNA, was split evenly across several immunoSEQ plates. 200 ng DNA, tens of thousands of T cell genomes, went into each sorted-subset replicate PCR. Profiling relied on immunoSEQ multiplex PCR, and the TCRdb table lists in-frame clones only, not all of them. This sample yields under 350,000 clones, of which more than 75% are seen a single time; around 15% belongs to the top ten. Findings and caveats of the study: Limited genetic and exposure-history diversity came from having few donors.

This CDR3 is built from 16 residues. Germline V gene sequence: CDR1 MGHRA, CDR2 YSYEKL. Trimming at V came to 4 bases and at J to 0 bases, leaving 8 bases not matched to a gene. V and J are TRBV4-1 and TRBJ2-7; the match to TRBD2 covers 8 bases. The specimen sequenced was memory CD8+ T cells sorted from blood. Noted subset: CD45RO+ cells pooled with CCR7-negative TemRA cells. This clonotype originated in a young man in good health. CDR3 sequence: CASSLGGAGASYEQYF. The CDR3 coding sequence is TGCGCCAGCAGCCTCGGGGGGGCAGGGGCCTCCTACGAGCAGTACTTC.